The 2 T cell receptor beta chains below all came from one sample that was sequenced in a study of blood T cells in healthy people across ages. Combining a sample-barcoded 5' primer with a J-beta primer mix, a second PCR ran for roughly 6 to 12 cycles. TCRdb independently ran MiXCR on the 5' RACE reads; one entry per CDR3 protein. The sample gives 1.8 million or so distinct CDR3 sequences, 30% to 40% of which show up once; 20% to 25% is in the top ten. Sequencing used blood. The receptor set was obtained from a human donor in good health.

This clonotype was counted ten times or more. This chain links TRBV29-1 with TRBJ2-7; possible D gene TRBD2, 5 bases. V was pared by 3 bases and J by 4 bases, with 19 bases between. The CDR3 length is 15 residues. Germline CDR1 is SQVTM and CDR2 is ANQGSEA. The CDR3 DNA reads TGCAGCGTTGACCATCGAGGGCTGACTGGATACGAGCAGTACTTC. Translation gives CSVDHRGLTGYEQYF.

The chain uses TRBV7-9 and TRBJ2-7, with 8 bases that match TRBD1. After removal of 3 bases from V and 4 bases from J, the junction contained 5 bases not matched to a gene. CDR1 is SEHNR and CDR2 is FQNEAQ in the germline V gene (reference sequence). The CDR3 consists of 14 residues. The chain's CDR3 is CASSFPGQEYEQYF. CDR3 nucleotide sequence: TGTGCCAGCAGCTTTCCGGGACAGGAATACGAGCAGTACTTC.